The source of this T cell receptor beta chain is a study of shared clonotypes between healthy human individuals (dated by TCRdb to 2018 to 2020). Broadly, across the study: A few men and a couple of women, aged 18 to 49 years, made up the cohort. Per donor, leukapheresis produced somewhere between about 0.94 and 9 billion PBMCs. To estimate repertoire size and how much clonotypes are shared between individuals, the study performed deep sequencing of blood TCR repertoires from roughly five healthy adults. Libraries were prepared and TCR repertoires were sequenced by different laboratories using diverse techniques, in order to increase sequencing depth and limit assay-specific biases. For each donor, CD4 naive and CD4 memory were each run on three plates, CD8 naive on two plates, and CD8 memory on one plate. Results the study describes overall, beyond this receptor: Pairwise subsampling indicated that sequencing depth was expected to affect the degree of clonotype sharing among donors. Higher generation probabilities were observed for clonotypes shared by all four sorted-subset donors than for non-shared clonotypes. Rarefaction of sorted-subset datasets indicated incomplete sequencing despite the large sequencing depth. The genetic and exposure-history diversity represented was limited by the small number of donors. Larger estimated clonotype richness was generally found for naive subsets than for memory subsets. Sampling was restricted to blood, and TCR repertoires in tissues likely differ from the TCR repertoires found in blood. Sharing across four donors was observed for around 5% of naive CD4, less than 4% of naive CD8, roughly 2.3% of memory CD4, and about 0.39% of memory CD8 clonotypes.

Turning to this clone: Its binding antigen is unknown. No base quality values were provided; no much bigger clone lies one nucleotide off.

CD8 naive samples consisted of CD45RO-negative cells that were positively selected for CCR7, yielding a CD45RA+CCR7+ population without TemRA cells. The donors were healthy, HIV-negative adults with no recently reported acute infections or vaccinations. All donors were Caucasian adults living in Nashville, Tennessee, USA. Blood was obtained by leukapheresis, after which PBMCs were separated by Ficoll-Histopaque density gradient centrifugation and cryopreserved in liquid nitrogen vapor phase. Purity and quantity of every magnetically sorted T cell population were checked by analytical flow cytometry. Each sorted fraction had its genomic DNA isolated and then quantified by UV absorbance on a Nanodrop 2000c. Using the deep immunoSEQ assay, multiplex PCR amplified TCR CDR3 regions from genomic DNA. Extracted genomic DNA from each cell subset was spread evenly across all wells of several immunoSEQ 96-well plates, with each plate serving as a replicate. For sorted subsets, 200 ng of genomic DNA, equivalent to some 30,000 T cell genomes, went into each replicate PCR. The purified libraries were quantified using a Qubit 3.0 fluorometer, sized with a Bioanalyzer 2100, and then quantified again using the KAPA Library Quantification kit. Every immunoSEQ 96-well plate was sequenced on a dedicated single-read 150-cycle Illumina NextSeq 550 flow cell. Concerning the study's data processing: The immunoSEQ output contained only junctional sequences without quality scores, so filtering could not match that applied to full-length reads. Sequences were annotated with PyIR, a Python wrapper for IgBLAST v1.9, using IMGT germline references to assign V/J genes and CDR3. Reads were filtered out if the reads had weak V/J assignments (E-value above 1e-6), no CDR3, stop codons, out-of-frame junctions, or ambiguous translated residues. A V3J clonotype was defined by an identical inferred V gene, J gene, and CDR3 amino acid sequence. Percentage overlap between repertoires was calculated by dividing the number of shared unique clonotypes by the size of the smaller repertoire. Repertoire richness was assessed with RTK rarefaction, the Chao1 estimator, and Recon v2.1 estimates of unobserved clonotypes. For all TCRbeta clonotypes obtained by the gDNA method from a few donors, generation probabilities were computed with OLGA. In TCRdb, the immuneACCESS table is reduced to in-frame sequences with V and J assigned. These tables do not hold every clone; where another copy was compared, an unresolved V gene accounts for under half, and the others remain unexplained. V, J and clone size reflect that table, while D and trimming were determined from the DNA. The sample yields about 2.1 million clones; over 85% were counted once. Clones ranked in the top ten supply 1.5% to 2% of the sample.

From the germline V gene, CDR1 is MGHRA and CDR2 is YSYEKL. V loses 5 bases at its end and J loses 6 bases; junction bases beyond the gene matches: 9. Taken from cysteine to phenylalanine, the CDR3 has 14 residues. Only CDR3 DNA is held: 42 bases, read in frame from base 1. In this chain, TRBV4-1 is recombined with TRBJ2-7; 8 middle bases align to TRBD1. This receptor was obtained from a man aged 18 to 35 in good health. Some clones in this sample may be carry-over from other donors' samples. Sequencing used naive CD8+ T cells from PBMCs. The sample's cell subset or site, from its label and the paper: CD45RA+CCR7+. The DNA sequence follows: TGCGCCAGCAGCTTTCGGACAGGGTACCGCGAGCAGTACTTC. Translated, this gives CASSFRTGYREQYF.